This TCR beta chain was found in a study of blood T cell repertoires in COVID-19. About the study: Nucleic acid was either cDNA or gDNA, and it came from T cells, B-cell-depleted T cells, or PBMCs.

V was clipped by 7 bases and J by 3 bases; unmatched bases: 2. This CDR3 comprises 14 residues. The germline gives CDR1 MNHEY, CDR2 SVGAGI. As processed by the authors: How many nucleated cells were present was estimated from reference gene primer amplification. Libraries were prepared by immunoSEQ multiplex PCR; TCRdb keeps only in-frame clonotypes and omits some of them. That table gives V, J and clone size, and the DNA gave D and trimming. The sample carries about 250,000 clones, around 88% recorded once. Sequencing was performed on peripheral blood. The sequence derives from a woman between 25 and 40 years old with COVID-19, enrolled during active disease. The V call is TRBV6-5, the J call TRBJ2-2; 10 bases map to TRBD2. CDR3 sequence (DNA): TGTGCCAGCACTAGCGGGAGCTACACCGGGGAGCTGTTTTTT. This translates into CASTSGSYTGELFF.